The 5 T cell receptor beta chains below come from one sample, sequenced in a study of shared clonotypes between healthy human individuals (dated by TCRdb to between 2020 and 2021). The method behind the library was the immunoSEQ multiplex PCR assay. TCRdb carries this immuneACCESS record with in-frame sequences only. Its versions omit some clonotypes, under half of them owing to an unresolved V gene in the studies checked, with the rest unexplained. Counted in this sample were under 600,000 clones; 75% to 80% of them appeared once. The ten largest clones represent 12% of the sample. The sequenced sample was PBMCs. All receptors derive from a woman aged 40-49 years in good health. Some clones in this sample may be carry-over from other donors' samples.

V and J are TRBV5-1 and TRBJ1-1; no definite D call. V lost 2 bases and J 0 bases, leaving 8 bases between the germline ends. The CDR3 extends over 14 amino acids. The V gene's germline CDR1 is SGHRS and CDR2 YFSETQ. The CDR3 nucleotides are TGCGCCAGCAGCTTAGCGGAACTGAACACTGAAGCTTTCTTT. Its translation is CASSLAELNTEAFF.

The chain is built from TRBV19 and TRBJ1-2; no clear D. The CDR3 contains 13 residues. CDR1 is LNHDA and CDR2 is SQIVND in the germline V gene (reference sequence). Trimming took 5 bases from V and 6 from J, leaving 13 bases between them. CDR3 nucleotides: TGTGCCAGTAGTGTCTCGGGCGTGAATGGCTACACCTTC. Translating it yields CASSVSGVNGYTF. The full variable domain, its missing parts supplied by reference TRBV19 and TRBJ1-2, is DGGITQSPKYLFRKEGQNVTLSCEQNLNHDAMYWYRQDPGQGLRLIYYSQIVNDFQKGDIAEGYSVSREKKESFPLTVTSAQKNPTAFYLCASSVSGVNGYTFGSGTRLTVV.

This rearrangement joins TRBV20-1 to TRBJ1-2; TRBD1 is a possible D gene (5 bases). The ends were cut back, 6 bases at V and 7 bases at J, with 12 bases in the middle. This CDR3 has 11 residues. Germline CDR1 is DFQATT and CDR2 is SNEGSKA (reference sequence). CDR3 amino acids: CSAPTAGGYTF. In DNA, the CDR3 is TGCAGTGCCCCGACAGCCGGTGGCTACACCTTC.

The V gene is TRBV4-2, the J gene TRBJ2-7; TRBD1 matches at 9 bases. Germline V CDR1 and CDR2: LGHNA, YNFKEQ. The CDR3 runs to 15 residues. Trimming removed 1 base from V and 5 bases from J; junction bases left unmatched: 6. The CDR3 DNA reads TGTGCCAGCAGCCAAGTTTCGGGACAGGGCGACGAGCAGTACTTC. Protein: CASSQVSGQGDEQYF.

This chain connects TRBV5-1 to TRBJ2-7, with D perhaps TRBD1 or TRBD2 (5 bases each). The CDR3 loop spans 14 amino acids. Trimming took 4 bases from V and 5 from J, leaving 16 bases between them. Germline CDR1 SGHRS, CDR2 YFSETQ. The CDR3 DNA sequence: TGCGCCAGCAGCCCGGAGGCAGGGATCAACGAGCAGTACTTC. Protein: CASSPEAGINEQYF.